The 9 T cell receptor beta chains below come from one sample, sequenced in a study of regulatory T cells in long-lasting Graves disease. Time point here: newly diagnosed GD, antithyroid drugs for less than 3 months. Extracted PBMC RNA gave rise to the TCR library. Arm-PCR of CDR3 regions and iRepertoire HTBI primers were the basis on which TCR beta libraries were built. TCRdb analysed the multiplex PCR reads with MiXCR anew, one entry per CDR3 protein. The sample lists 400,000 to 500,000 distinct CDR3 sequences; about 15% were seen once. These sequences were also reported in another study, on T cells in Graves' hyperthyroidism and ophthalmopathy.

This sample comprised peripheral blood mononuclear cells (PBMCs), obtained at new diagnosis, from a patient treated with antithyroid drugs. These receptors were taken from a woman in her twenties or thirties with Graves disease.

This clonotype came up many times. The V and J genes are TRBV11-2 and TRBJ2-7; D unresolved. V was clipped by 7 bases and J by 0 bases, with 7 bases between them. The CDR3 is made up of 12 amino acids. Germline V gene sequence: CDR1 SGHAT, CDR2 FQNNGV. In nucleotides, the CDR3 is TGTGCCAGCAAAGGCTCCTCCTACGAGCAGTACTTC. Translating gives CASKGSSYEQYF.

CDR3: CASSISGFSSYEQYF. In nucleotides, the CDR3 is TGTGCCAGCAGCATTAGCGGGTTCTCAAGCTACGAGCAGTACTTC. The chain employs TRBV7-3 and TRBJ2-7; TRBD2 agrees at 7 bases. The CDR3 length is 15 residues. Germline V gives CDR1 SGHTA, CDR2 FQGTGA. V lost 5 bases and J lost 3; bases outside the gene matches: 10.

A few counts support this clonotype. V gene TRBV6-2 or TRBV6-3 combines with J gene TRBJ1-2, with D possibly TRBD1 on 5 matching bases. V gave up 0 bases and J gave up 6 bases, with 14 bases separating them. This CDR3 is built from 15 residues. Germline assignment: CDR1 MNHEY and CDR2 SVGEGT. The CDR3 sequence is CASSYSLDGADGYTF. DNA for the CDR3: TGTGCCAGCAGTTACTCCCTTGACGGGGCAGATGGCTACACCTTC.

This clonotype has more than one count but fewer than ten. The chain recombines TRBV30 with TRBJ2-7; 9 nucleotides match TRBD2. The V segment lost 3 bases and the J segment 1 base; nucleotides outside the gene matches: 1. This CDR3 comprises 13 residues. Germline V gives CDR1 GTSNPN, CDR2 SVGIG (reference sequence). The chain's CDR3 is CAWRLAGSYEQYF. The CDR3 nucleotides read TGTGCCTGGAGGCTAGCGGGGTCCTACGAGCAGTACTTC.

The sample holds many counts of this clonotype. The V and J genes are TRBV28 and TRBJ1-2; D is perhaps TRBD1 (6 bases). The CDR3 is 15 residues long. V shed 2 bases and J shed 4 bases, with 14 bases lying between them. The germline CDR1 and CDR2 sequences are MDHEN and SYDVKM. CDR3 sequence reads: CASSLIGRGGYGYTF. The DNA of the CDR3 is TGTGCCAGCAGTTTAATAGGCAGGGGCGGCTATGGCTACACCTTC.

The CDR3: CATSRDRPIGNYEQYF. CDR3 coding DNA: TGTGCCACCAGCAGAGATAGACCCATCGGCAACTACGAGCAGTACTTC. The chain combines TRBV15 with TRBJ2-7; D is unresolved. Per germline, CDR1 LNHNV and CDR2 YYDKDF (reference sequence). The CDR3 length is 16 residues. V dropped 0 bases and J dropped 3 bases, with 15 bases sitting between them.

This clonotype was counted at least ten times. The chain is built from TRBV5-1 and TRBJ1-1, with D perhaps TRBD1 (5 bases). Between the trimmed V and J ends, which lost 4 bases and 4 bases, there was a span of 8 bases. The CDR3 consists of 12 residues. Germline V gives CDR1 SGHRS, CDR2 YFSETQ. Here the CDR3 reads CASSEQGTEAFF. The CDR3 DNA follows: TGCGCCAGCAGCGAGCAGGGCACTGAAGCTTTCTTT.

With respect to this clonotype: A much bigger clone sits one base away, suggesting this may be a read error. The chain employs TRBV27 and TRBJ2-2, with 12 bases aligning to TRBD2. Trimming took 1 base from V and 10 from J; bases not matched to a gene: 10. This CDR3 spans 17 amino acids. Germline CDR1 MNHEY, CDR2 SMNVEV (reference sequence). The CDR3 nucleotides read TGTGCCAGCAGTTTATGGTCCCTAGCGGGAGGGCCCGAGGAGCTGTTTTTT. It is translated as CASSLWSLAGGPEELFF.

This clonotype showed up just a few times. This sequence joins TRBV4-1 and TRBJ1-5; D unresolved. The germline gives CDR1 MGHRA, CDR2 YSYEKL. This CDR3 has 17 residues. Trimming left V 0 bases short and J 2 bases short, with 14 bases between. The chain's CDR3 is CASSQDSRGGGNQPQHF. In nucleotides, the CDR3 is TGCGCCAGCAGCCAAGATAGTAGAGGCGGGGGCAATCAGCCCCAGCATTTT.